This passage covers 7 T cell receptor beta chains from one sample sequenced in a study of blood T cell repertoires in COVID-19. Profiled with immunoSEQ multiplex PCR; TCRdb holds only in-frame clones, not every one. This table has 80,000 to 90,000 clones, almost 85% appearing once. The sequencing input was peripheral blood. The receptor source for this set is an elderly woman with acute or convalescent COVID-19.

The V call is TRBV6-5, the J call TRBJ2-1; 12 nucleotides align to TRBD2. J lost 8 bases, V lost 3 bases, and 5 bases had no gene match. Per the germline V gene, CDR1 is MNHEY and CDR2 is SVGAGI. The length of the CDR3 is 15 residues. The chain's CDR3 is CASSYLAGGSYEQFF. The CDR3 DNA follows: TGTGCCAGCAGTTATCTAGCGGGAGGGTCCTATGAGCAGTTCTTC.

The rearrangement uses TRBV6-1 and TRBJ2-1; D perhaps matches TRBD1 (5 bases). Germline values: CDR1 MNHNS, CDR2 SASEGT. Between the trimmed V and J ends, which lost 2 bases and 4 bases, there was a span of 12 bases. CDR3 size: 15 residues. In nucleotides, the CDR3 is TGTGCCAGCAGTGAACTTCAGGGTCCATACAATGAGCAGTTCTTC. Translating gives CASSELQGPYNEQFF.

This chain links TRBV7-6 with TRBJ1-2; no firm D call. Germline-derived CDR1 and CDR2 are SGHVS and FNYEAQ. The CDR3 is made up of 11 amino acids. V was clipped by 8 bases and J by 8 bases, with 12 bases between them. The DNA of the CDR3 is TGTGCCAGCGGGTCGACGGGAGGCTACACCTTC. This sequence encodes CASGSTGGYTF.

The rearrangement uses TRBV5-1 and TRBJ2-5; 8 nucleotides agree with TRBD2. Germline lookup yields CDR1 SGHRS and CDR2 YFSETQ. V dropped 3 bases and J dropped 5; count of bases not matched to a gene: 9. The CDR3 extends over 15 amino acids. CDR3 bases: TGCGCCAGCAGCTCCACTAGCGGAGTCATGGAGACCCAGTACTTC. The encoded protein is CASSSTSGVMETQYF.

The J gene is TRBJ2-1, the V gene TRBV5-5, with 7 positions matching TRBD1. The CDR3 length is 13 residues. The junction had 5 bases not matched to a gene; V was cut back by 4 bases and J by 7 bases. Germline CDR1 and CDR2: SGHKS and YYEKEE (reference sequence). This chain's CDR3 is CASSRQGPNEQFF. In nucleotides, the CDR3 is TGTGCCAGCAGCCGACAGGGCCCGAATGAGCAGTTCTTC.

The genes are TRBV28 and TRBJ2-6; 9 bases match TRBD1. The CDR3 sequence is 18 residues long. The V and J ends lost 4 bases and 0 bases, in that order; junction bases with no gene match: 7. The germline gives CDR1 MDHEN, CDR2 SYDVKM. CDR3 DNA sequence: TGTGCCAGCAGTTCACCGGGACAGGGTGTCTCTGGGGCCAACGTCCTGACTTTC. Residues: CASSSPGQGVSGANVLTF. The whole variable domain, filled in from reference TRBV28 and TRBJ2-6, reads DVKVTQSSRYLVKRTGEKVFLECVQDMDHENMFWYRQDPGLGLRLIYFSYDVKMKEKGDIPEGYSVSREKKERFSLILESASTNQTSMYLCASSSPGQGVSGANVLTFGAGSRLTVL.

The chain carries TRBV6-6 and TRBJ2-3; tentatively, D is TRBD1 (6 bases). The CDR3 totals 13 residues. Trimming pared 10 bases from V and 3 bases from J, leaving 14 bases between. CDR1 and CDR2 from the germline V gene are MNHNY and SVGAGI (reference sequence). The CDR3 region has the DNA TGTGCCAATTCACAGGGACCAACAGATACGCAGTATTTT. Encoded protein: CANSQGPTDTQYF.